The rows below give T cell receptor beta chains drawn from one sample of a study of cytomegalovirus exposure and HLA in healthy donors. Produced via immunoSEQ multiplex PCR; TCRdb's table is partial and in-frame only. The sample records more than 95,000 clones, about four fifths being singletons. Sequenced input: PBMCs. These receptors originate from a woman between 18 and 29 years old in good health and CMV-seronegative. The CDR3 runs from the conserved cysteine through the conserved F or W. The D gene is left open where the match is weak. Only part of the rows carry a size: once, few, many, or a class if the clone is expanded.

TGTGCCAGCAGAATGCCGGGACAGGGAAGAAGGTACGAGCAGTACTTC	CASRMPGQGRRYEQYF	few	TRBJ2-7	TRBD1	TRBV7-9
TGTGCCAGCAGCGTAACCAACAGTCCGGATTCACCCCTCCACTTT	CASSVTNSPDSPLHF	NA	TRBJ1-6	NA	TRBV9
TGTGCCAGTAGTCCCCCCGGGGGGGGACATGGCAATCAGCCCCAGCATTTT	CASSPPGGGHGNQPQHF	NA	TRBJ1-5	NA	TRBV19
TGTGCCAGCAACCCGGTCGGCTCCTACAATGAGCAGTTCTTC	CASNPVGSYNEQFF	NA	TRBJ2-1	NA	TRBV6-5
TGTGCCATCAGTGGAGAGGGGGTCACCGGGGAGCTGTTTTTT	CAISGEGVTGELFF	NA	TRBJ2-2	NA	TRBV10-3
TGTGCCTGGAGTATCGGGACAGGGGATGGTGGCTACACCTTC	CAWSIGTGDGGYTF	NA	TRBJ1-2	TRBD1	TRBV30
TGTGCCAGCAGCTTGGTCGGGACAGGCGGCATGGCCCAGTACTTC	CASSLVGTGGMAQYF	NA	TRBJ2-5	TRBD1	TRBV5-6
TGTGCCAGCAGGGAAGACTTTCTGAACTATGGCTACACCTTC	CASREDFLNYGYTF	NA	TRBJ1-2	NA	TRBV2
TGCGCCAGCAGCCAAGGACAGGGCTCTGGAAACACCATATATTTT	CASSQGQGSGNTIYF	NA	TRBJ1-3	TRBD1	TRBV5-1
TGTGCCAGCAGCTTTGACCATTTCCCGGGACTAGCGGGAAACAATGAGCAGTTCTTC	CASSFDHFPGLAGNNEQFF	NA	TRBJ2-1	TRBD2	TRBV5-8
TGCGCCAGCAGCTTGGCCCTAGCGGGACCCACAGATACGCAGTATTTT	CASSLALAGPTDTQYF	few	TRBJ2-3	TRBD2	TRBV5-1
TGTGCCAGCAGTCCCGTAGGGGGACCCACTGAAGCTTTCTTT	CASSPVGGPTEAFF	NA	TRBJ1-1	NA	TRBV2
TGTGCCAGCAGCTTCAGGGCAGATTCACCCCTCCACTTT	CASSFRADSPLHF	NA	TRBJ1-6	NA	TRBV11-1
TGTGCCTGGAGCCCCACTAGCGGGGGAACCGGGGAGCTGTTTTTT	CAWSPTSGGTGELFF	NA	TRBJ2-2	TRBD2	TRBV30
TGTGCCATCAGTGAGTCGGGAGGCTCCTACAATGAGCAGTTCTTC	CAISESGGSYNEQFF	NA	TRBJ2-1	NA	TRBV10-3
TGCGCCAGCAGCCGAAGCGTAATAGCGGCGGGTAGCACAGATACGCAGTATTTT	CASSRSVIAAGSTDTQYF	few	TRBJ2-3	NA	TRBV5-1
TGTGCCAGCGAGTTTAGGGGAACAGATACGCAGTATTTT	CASEFRGTDTQYF	NA	TRBJ2-3	NA	TRBV5-6
TGTGCCAGCAGCCCATCCAGACTCCGCTCCTACGAGCAGTACTTC	CASSPSRLRSYEQYF	NA	TRBJ2-7	NA	TRBV4-2
TGTGCCATCAGTGAACCCGGGACAGGGGGTGTTAGAGCTAATGAAAAACTGTTTTTT	CAISEPGTGGVRANEKLFF	once	TRBJ1-4	TRBD1	TRBV10-3
TGTGCCAGCAGCCCCCAGGGACAGGGAGAAGAGACCCAGTACTTC	CASSPQGQGEETQYF	NA	TRBJ2-5	TRBD1	TRBV9
TGTGCCAGCAGCTATGAGACAGGGGGCTACACTGAAGCTTTCTTT	CASSYETGGYTEAFF	NA	TRBJ1-1	TRBD1	TRBV7-6
TGTGCCAGCATCTTGGGAGGTGGCACTGAAGCTTTCTTT	CASILGGGTEAFF	NA	TRBJ1-1	NA	TRBV5-6
TGTGCCAGTACTCCCGGACAGGGGTTGTCGCCCCAGCATTTT	CASTPGQGLSPQHF	NA	TRBJ1-5	TRBD1	TRBV19
TGTGCCTGGAGTGCAGGGGGAAACACCATATATTTT	CAWSAGGNTIYF	NA	TRBJ1-3	NA	TRBV30
TGCAGCGTTGAATCCGGGGGGACAAACACCATATATTTT	CSVESGGTNTIYF	NA	TRBJ1-3	NA	TRBV29-1
TGTGCCTGGAGTGTCGGCGGGGGGGCCTACGAGCAGTACTTC	CAWSVGGGAYEQYF	NA	TRBJ2-7	TRBD2	TRBV30
TGTGCCAGCAGCCCAAAACTCTCTGGAAACACCATATATTTT	CASSPKLSGNTIYF	NA	TRBJ1-3	NA	TRBV28
TGTGCCAGCAGTTACCTTTCTGAAGCTTTCTTT	CASSYLSEAFF	NA	TRBJ1-1	NA	TRBV6-5
TGTGCCTGGACTCGACCGGACAGGGTGGGCCAGCCCCAGCATTTT	CAWTRPDRVGQPQHF	NA	TRBJ1-5	TRBD1	TRBV30